This TCR beta chain was identified during a study of regulatory T cells in long-lasting Graves disease. This clonotype was seen many times. Time point meaning: persistent/refractory GD, antithyroid drugs over 5 years with positive TRAb. PBMCs were the source of the RNA used for TCR sequencing. Library construction for TCR beta used iRepertoire HTBI primers and Arm-PCR of CDR3 regions. MiXCR was run by TCRdb on the multiplex PCR reads, yielding one entry per CDR3 protein. The data contain about 470,000 distinct CDR3 sequences, roughly a fifth of them singletons. Looked up from germline, CDR1 is SGHRS and CDR2 is YFSETQ. This CDR3 comprises 15 residues. Germline trimming cut 1 base from V and 3 bases from J; bases unmatched to any gene: 5.

The receptor comes from a female donor with Graves disease. Material: peripheral blood mononuclear cells (PBMCs), obtained when the disease was refractory, from a patient treated with antithyroid drugs. The genes are TRBV5-1 and TRBJ2-7, with TRBD2 matching over 9 bases. The CDR3: CASSLTLAGGYEQYF. In DNA form, the CDR3 reads TGCGCCAGCAGCTTGACACTAGCGGGTGGCTACGAGCAGTACTTC.